The rows below give T cell receptor beta chains drawn from one sample of a study of response to subunit inactivated influenza vaccine. TCRdb reprocessed the RT-PCR reads with MiXCR, giving one entry per CDR3 protein. The sample records about 180,000 distinct CDR3 sequences, about 10% being singletons. Source: CD8+ T cells sorted from PBMCs, taken around 2 years after vaccination. These receptor sequences come from a man aged 50 to 75 who received an inactivated influenza vaccine. Both conserved end residues are part of each CDR3. The order of the fields is J gene, clone size, V gene, D gene, CDR3 DNA, CDR3 protein. The D gene is left open where the match is weak. Some rows mark clone size as missing; the rest say once, few, many or name a class of expanded clone.

TRBJ2-5 | . | TRBV6-5 | TRBD1 | TGTGCCAGCAGTTACGCGACAGGGGGTTTCCAAGAGACCCAGTACTTC | CASSYATGGFQETQYF
TRBJ2-7 | few | TRBV6-6 | . | TGTGCCAGCAGACAGGACATTTTCAACGAGCAGTACTTC | CASRQDIFNEQYF
TRBJ2-7 | many | TRBV6-5 | TRBD1 | TGTGCCAGCAGTTACGAGGCAGGGGGCGGTTACGAGCAGTACTTC | CASSYEAGGGYEQYF
TRBJ2-7 | many | TRBV5-1 | . | TGCGCCAGCAGCCCTCGGCTGACAAAAGATTACGAGCAGTACTTC | CASSPRLTKDYEQYF
TRBJ2-7 | . | TRBV12-3/TRBV12-4 | . | TGTGCCAGCAGTTTAGGCGGACTCCGGGATCGATCCTACGAGCAGTACTTC | CASSLGGLRDRSYEQYF
TRBJ2-7 | few | TRBV6-6 | . | TGTGCCAGCAGTTACGGCCACTCGGGACAGCAGTACTTC | CASSYGHSGQQYF
TRBJ2-1 | few | TRBV12-3/TRBV12-4 | . | TGTGCCAGCAGTTCCCAAGCCCAGAACCCCTACAATGAGCAGTTCTTC | CASSSQAQNPYNEQFF
TRBJ2-7 | . | TRBV7-6 | . | TGTGCCAGCAGCTTAGGCACCAAGAGCTACGAGCAGTACTTC | CASSLGTKSYEQYF
TRBJ1-2 | few | TRBV6-5 | TRBD1 | TGTGCCAGCAGTTACTCAATACAGGGGAACTATGGCTACACCTTC | CASSYSIQGNYGYTF
TRBJ1-2 | . | TRBV6-1 | . | TGTGCCAGCAGAGGGGATTTTAGTAATGGCTACACCTTC | CASRGDFSNGYTF
TRBJ2-1 | few | TRBV7-9 | . | TGTGCCACCCCCCGGTTAAATGAGCAGTTCTTC | CATPRLNEQFF
TRBJ2-3 | . | TRBV10-1 | . | TGCGCCAGCAGTGAGTCGCAGGGAGTGGACTTCACAGATACGCAGTATTTT | CASSESQGVDFTDTQYF
TRBJ2-7 | . | TRBV7-6 | . | TGTGCCAGCAGCTCCGGGACTTCCGAGCAGTACTTC | CASSSGTSEQYF
TRBJ2-7 | few | TRBV4-3 | TRBD2 | TGCGCCAGCAGCGCATTTACAGGAGCGGGGCACGAGCAGTACTTC | CASSAFTGAGHEQYF
TRBJ2-1 | many | TRBV10-3 | TRBD2 | TGTGCCACCGCCAATTTCCTAGCGGGAACGGGTGAGCAGTTCTTC | CATANFLAGTGEQFF
TRBJ2-1 | few | TRBV5-4 | . | TGTGCCAGCAGCCCCCCGGACTTAAACTACAATGAGCAGTTCTTC | CASSPPDLNYNEQFF
TRBJ2-5 | few | TRBV6-2/TRBV6-3 | TRBD2 | TGTGCCAGCAGTTACCCCGGGGCGGGGGGGCCGAGAGAGACCCAGTACTTC | CASSYPGAGGPRETQYF
TRBJ2-3 | many | TRBV12-3/TRBV12-4 | . | TGTGCCAGCAGTTTTCGGGATACCTCTGGCGATACGCAGTATTTT | CASSFRDTSGDTQYF
TRBJ2-7 | few | TRBV5-1 | TRBD2 | TGCGCCAGCAGAAACGGACTAGCGGGGGGAACCTACGAGCAGTACTTC | CASRNGLAGGTYEQYF
TRBJ2-1 | . | TRBV11-2 | TRBD2 | TGTGCCAGCAGCTTAGTGGGACTAGCAAGTGAGCAGTTCTTC | CASSLVGLASEQFF
TRBJ2-7 | . | TRBV3-1 | TRBD1 | TGTGCCACCTCCAAGCAGGCCACCGGGACAGGGGGTACCTACGAGCAGTACTTC | CATSKQATGTGGTYEQYF
TRBJ1-1 | few | TRBV29-1 | TRBD1 | TGCAGCGTTGTCCCAGGGGGCTCTGAAGCTTTCTTT | CSVVPGGSEAFF
TRBJ2-5 | few | TRBV9 | . | TGTGCCAGCACGAAACTAGCAGGGTACCAAGAGACCCAGTACTTC | CASTKLAGYQETQYF
TRBJ2-2 | . | TRBV19 | . | TGTGCCAGTAGTATAGAACAGACTTACACCGGGGAGCTGTTTTTT | CASSIEQTYTGELFF